This section outlines one TCR beta chain sequence together with its context. This clone came up once. Its antigen remains unidentified. Base qualities are not recorded, but no much larger clone differs from it by a single base. The data stem from a study of a mutant IDH1 vaccine in newly diagnosed glioma (dated by TCRdb to about 2021). Background for the entire study: Of the approximately 33 patients who were treated, approximately 60% were male and roughly 38% were female, and the mean age was roughly 40 years. For exploratory analyses, longitudinal TCRB deep sequencing was carried out in about 26 treated patients wherever samples were available. Peripheral blood samples were drawn at six visits, namely V03 (baseline), V05, V07, V10, V12 and V13. Before enrollment, patients had received standard therapy of radiotherapy alone, temozolomide alone, or radiochemotherapy with temozolomide; most received the combination. Study-wide findings and limitations: Across multiple MHC alleles, vaccine-induced immune responses were seen in 90% to 95% of patients. The authors noted that analyses of patient blood samples could not be reproduced because of sample limitations. Changes in the top peripheral T cell clonotypes picked up by TCRB sequencing did not appear to be linked to pseudoprogression. PBMC samples for TCRB deep sequencing were selected based on availability.

The V end loses 2 bases and the J end loses 4 bases, and a stretch of 3 bases separates them. Inclusive of the bounding cysteine and phenylalanine, the CDR3 is 11 residues long. Of the read, only the CDR3 DNA is kept; its 33 bases are in frame from base 1. For CDR1 and CDR2, the germline V gene lists SGHRS and YFSETQ. This sample's time point label indicates: baseline, week 1 (first vaccination visit). The treatment or condition label for this specimen denotes: pre-vaccination baseline after standard-of-care therapy. Newly diagnosed WHO grade 3 or 4 IDH1-mutant astrocytomas showing loss of nuclear ATRX were present in the donors. The samples were drawn from NOA16, a multicentre, single-arm, open-label phase I trial in Germany that tested a mutant IDH1 peptide vaccine in humans for the first time. Blood drawn at visit V03 was used as the baseline sample for immunogenicity testing. Genomic DNA for TCRB sequencing was isolated from EDTA blood with the DNeasy Blood and Tissue Kit.

Libraries were constructed by the immunoSEQ multiplex PCR assay. Rearranged TCR beta chain sequences were amplified using the hsTCRB Kit according to the manufacturer's protocol. An Illumina MiSeq was used to sequence the TCRB libraries. The paper's data handling went like this. The proprietary platform of the kit vendor was used for demultiplexing, trimming and gene mapping. The immuneACCESS repertoire file appears here via TCRdb, limited to in-frame rearrangements. These files lack a portion of the clones; in checked studies, under half of the deficit traces to unresolved V genes, and the cause of the others is not known. V, J and clone size derive from that table, while D and trimming were established from the DNA sequence. The sample profile shows approximately 92,000 clones; about four fifths of them were found once. The ten largest clonotypes hold less than 9.5% of the sample.

Sequenced here: PBMCs, sampled from a glioma patient treated with radiotherapy, temozolomide or both. The TCR originated in a man aged 35 to 55 with glioma. The chain joins TRBV5-1 to TRBJ1-2; confidence is insufficient to name the D gene. Here is the DNA: TGCGCCAGCAGCTTAGGCTATGGCTACACCTTC. Its protein reads: CASSLGYGYTF.